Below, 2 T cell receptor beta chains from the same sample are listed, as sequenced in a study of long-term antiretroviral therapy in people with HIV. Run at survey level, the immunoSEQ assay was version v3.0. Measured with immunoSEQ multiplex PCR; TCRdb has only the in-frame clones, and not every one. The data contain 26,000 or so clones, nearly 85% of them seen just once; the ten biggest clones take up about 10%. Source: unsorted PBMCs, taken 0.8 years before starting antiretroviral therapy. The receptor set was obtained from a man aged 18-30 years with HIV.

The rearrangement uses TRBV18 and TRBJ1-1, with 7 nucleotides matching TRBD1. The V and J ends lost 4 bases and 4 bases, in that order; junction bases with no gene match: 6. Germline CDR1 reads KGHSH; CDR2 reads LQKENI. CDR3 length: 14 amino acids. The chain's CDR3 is CASSRTGVGTEAFF. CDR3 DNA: TGTGCCAGCTCACGAACAGGGGTTGGCACTGAAGCTTTCTTT.

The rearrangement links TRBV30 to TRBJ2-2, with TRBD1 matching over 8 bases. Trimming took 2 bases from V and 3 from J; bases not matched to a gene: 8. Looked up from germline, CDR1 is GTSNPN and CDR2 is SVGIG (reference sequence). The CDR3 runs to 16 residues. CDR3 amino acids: CAWSSYRGIDTGELFF. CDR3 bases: TGTGCCTGGAGTTCATACAGGGGGATAGACACCGGGGAGCTGTTTTTT.